The present TCR beta chain was sequenced within a study of cytomegalovirus exposure and HLA in healthy donors. V was shortened by 4 bases and J by 3 bases, with 8 bases between the two germline ends. Per the germline V gene, CDR1 is MNHEY and CDR2 is SVGAGI. The CDR3 totals 13 residues. This clone came up a few times. The antigen remains undetermined. This PCR relied on a set of 60 Vbeta primers and 13 Jbeta primers. The method was immunoSEQ multiplex PCR; TCRdb's version includes in-frame clones alone and lacks a portion of them. The table lists roughly 89,000 clones, roughly 80% of them singletons. These donors, healthy bone marrow donors, were studied. The study, taken as a whole, reports: Some highly shared sequence variants likely arose as a pipeline artifact. The authors listed 150 to 200 TCR beta chains as cytomegalovirus-associated. HLA restriction was apparent for most CMV-associated TCR beta chains in a later analysis.

The J gene is TRBJ2-3, the V gene TRBV6-5; TRBD2 is a possible D gene (6 bases). The clonotype comes from a woman aged 25 to 39 in good health and CMV-seronegative. The material sequenced was PBMCs. This CDR3 is CASSLRGTDTQYF. CDR3 bases: TGTGCCAGCAGTTTACGGGGGACAGATACGCAGTATTTT.